This T cell receptor beta chain was recovered during a study of shared clonotypes between healthy human individuals. Study summary: With ages of 18 to 49, the donors were two women and a few men.

The CDR3 contains 17 residues. CDR1 and CDR2 from the germline V gene are SGHRS and YFSETQ. Deletions cut 6 bases from V and 11 bases from J, with 31 bases between. Genomic DNA from each subset was divided evenly over several immunoSEQ plates. Authors' processing steps: As immunoSEQ supplied junction-only sequences (without quality scores), filtering differed. Profiling relied on immunoSEQ multiplex PCR, and the TCRdb table lists in-frame clones only, not all of them. From that table come the V and J calls and clone size; the DNA was used to work out D and trimming. The data hold some 2,100,000 clones, with approximately 94% observed a single time. Donation came from healthy HIV-negative adults that had no recent acute infections or vaccinations.

This sequence joins TRBV5-1 and TRBJ2-3; D may be TRBD1 (8 bases). The sample was naive CD4+ T cells sorted from blood. As to subset: CD45RA+ positively selected. The source is a man younger than 35 in good health. This CDR3 reads CASMMGTGKTLGGRQYF. CDR3 DNA: TGCGCCAGCATGATGGGGACAGGAAAGACCCTGGGGGGGCGGCAGTATTTT.